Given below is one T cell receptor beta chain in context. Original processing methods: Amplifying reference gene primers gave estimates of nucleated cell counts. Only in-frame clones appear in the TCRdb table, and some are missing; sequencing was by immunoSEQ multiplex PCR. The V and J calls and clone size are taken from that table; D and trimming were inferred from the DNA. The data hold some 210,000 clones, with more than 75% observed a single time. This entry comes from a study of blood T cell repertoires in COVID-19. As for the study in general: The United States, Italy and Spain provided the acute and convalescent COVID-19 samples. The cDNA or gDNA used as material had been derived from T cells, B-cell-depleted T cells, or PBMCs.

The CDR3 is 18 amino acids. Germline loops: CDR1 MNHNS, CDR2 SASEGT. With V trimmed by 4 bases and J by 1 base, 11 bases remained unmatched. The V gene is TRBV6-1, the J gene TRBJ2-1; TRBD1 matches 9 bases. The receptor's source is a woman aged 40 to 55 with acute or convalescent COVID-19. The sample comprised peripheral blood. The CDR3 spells CASSVETGGTHSYNEQFF. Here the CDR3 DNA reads TGTGCCAGCAGTGTCGAGACAGGGGGGACTCATTCCTACAATGAGCAGTTCTTC.